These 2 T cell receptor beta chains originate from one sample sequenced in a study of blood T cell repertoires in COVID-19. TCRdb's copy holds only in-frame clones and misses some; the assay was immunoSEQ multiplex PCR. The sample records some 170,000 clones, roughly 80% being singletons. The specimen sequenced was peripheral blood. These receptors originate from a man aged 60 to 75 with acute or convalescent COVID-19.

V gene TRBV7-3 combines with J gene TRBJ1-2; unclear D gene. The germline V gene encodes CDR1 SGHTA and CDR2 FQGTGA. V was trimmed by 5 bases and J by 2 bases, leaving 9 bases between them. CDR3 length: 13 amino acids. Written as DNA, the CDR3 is TGTGCCAGCAGCCCACGCGCCAACTATGGCTACACCTTC. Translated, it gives CASSPRANYGYTF. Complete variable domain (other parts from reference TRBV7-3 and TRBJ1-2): GAGVSQTPSNKVTEKGKYVELRCDPISGHTALYWYRQSLGQGPEFLIYFQGTGAADDSGLPNDRFFAVRPEGSVSTLKIQRTERGDSAVYLCASSPRANYGYTFGSGTRLTVV.

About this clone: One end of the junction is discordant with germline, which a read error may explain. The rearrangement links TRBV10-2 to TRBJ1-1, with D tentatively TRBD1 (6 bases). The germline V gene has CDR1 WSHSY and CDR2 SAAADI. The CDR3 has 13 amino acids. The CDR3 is CASSEGTRGTRNF. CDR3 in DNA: TGCGCCAGCAGTGAGGGCACAAGGGGGACCAGAAACTTT.